The 16 T cell receptor beta chains below all came from one sample that was sequenced in a study of blood T cell repertoires in COVID-19. The assay was immunoSEQ multiplex PCR, and TCRdb's table has in-frame clones only and misses some. The table includes some 250,000 clones, around 85% detected once. What was sequenced was PBMCs or T cells enriched from blood (not recorded which). Receptor source: a woman in her 40s with acute COVID-19.

The chain uses TRBV28 and TRBJ2-4, with D tentatively TRBD1 (5 bases). This CDR3 region has 15 residues. Germline values: CDR1 MDHEN, CDR2 SYDVKM. Deletions cut 7 bases from V and 3 bases from J, with 16 bases between. The CDR3 nucleotides read TGTGCCAGCACCGCCCTGGGGCAGGGCAAAAACATTCAGTACTTC. This translates into CASTALGQGKNIQYF.

The chain has TRBV3-1 (or the pseudogene TRBV3-2) and TRBJ2-7; D remains unclear. CDR3 size: 13 residues. Germline V gene lookup returns CDR1 LGHDT and CDR2 YNNKEL (reference sequence). The V end was cut by 0 bases, the J end by 3 bases, with 6 bases between. CDR3 loop: CASSQDLVYEQYF. CDR3 in DNA: TGTGCCAGCAGCCAAGATCTTGTCTACGAGCAGTACTTC.

The chain has TRBV3-1 (or the pseudogene TRBV3-2) and TRBJ2-1; TRBD2 is a possible D gene (5 bases). V lost 1 base and J lost 9, with 10 bases in between. The CDR3 totals 13 residues. CDR1 and CDR2 (germline): LGHDT, YNNKEL (reference sequence). CDR3 nucleotides: TGTGCCAGCAGCCAAGTTGGCGCGGGTGAGCAGTTCTTC. It translates to CASSQVGAGEQFF.

The rearrangement joins TRBV2 to TRBJ2-1; TRBD2 agrees at 10 bases. Germline trimming cut 4 bases from V and 8 bases from J; bases unmatched to any gene: 5. CDR1 SNHLY and CDR2 FYNNEI come from the germline V gene. The CDR3 spans 14 residues. CDR3 nucleotide sequence: TGTGCCAGCAGTGTAGCGGGAGGCCCTTATGAGCAGTTCTTC. The encoded protein is CASSVAGGPYEQFF. The variable domain in full, completed from reference TRBV2 and TRBJ2-1, reads EPEVTQTPSHQVTQMGQEVILRCVPISNHLYFYWYRQILGQKVEFLVSFYNNEISEKSEIFDDQFSVERPDGSNFTLKIRSTKLEDSAMYFCASSVAGGPYEQFFGPGTRLTVL.

V gene TRBV27 combines with J gene TRBJ1-5; D not certain. The V gene's germline CDR1 is MNHEY and CDR2 SMNVEV (reference sequence). This CDR3 is 11 amino acids long. The ends were cut back, 4 bases at V and 5 bases at J, with 3 bases in the middle. The CDR3 loop reads CASSSYQPQHF. As DNA, the CDR3 is TGTGCCAGCAGTTCCTATCAGCCCCAGCATTTT.

This rearrangement joins TRBV30 to TRBJ2-7, with 8 bases fitting TRBD2. The trim removed 5 bases at V and 7 bases at J, leaving 4 bases unmatched. Germline CDR1 reads GTSNPN; CDR2 reads SVGIG (reference sequence). This CDR3 is built from 11 residues. The CDR3 nucleotides are TGTGCCTGGGGACTAGCTCAGGAGCAGTACTTC. Protein sequence: CAWGLAQEQYF.

This sequence joins TRBV24-1 and TRBJ2-2; weak D call: TRBD2 (6 bases). Germline assignment: CDR1 KGHDR and CDR2 SFDVKD. There are 15 residues in the CDR3. The V and J ends lost 3 bases and 4 bases respectively, with 11 bases between them. The CDR3 reads CATSDTGLSTGELFF. In DNA, the CDR3 is TGTGCCACCAGTGATACGGGACTGAGCACCGGGGAGCTGTTTTTT.

This chain uses TRBV7-6 with TRBJ2-5; 13 bases fit TRBD2. Germline trimming cut 4 bases from V and 12 bases from J; bases unmatched to any gene: 17. The CDR3 spans 17 residues. Germline-derived CDR1 and CDR2 are SGHVS and FNYEAQ. CDR3 nucleotides: TGTGCCAGCAGCTCGGACAGGGCTGCGGGACTAGCGGGACCCGAGTACTTC. This codes for CASSSDRAAGLAGPEYF.

The chain joins TRBV4-1 to TRBJ2-7; TRBD2 aligns across 7 bases. The ends lost 0 bases at V and 9 bases at J; junction bases unmatched: 5. CDR3 length: 13 amino acids. Germline-derived CDR1 and CDR2 are MGHRA and YSYEKL. The CDR3 loop reads CASSQDSGGGQYF. In DNA form, the CDR3 reads TGCGCCAGCAGCCAAGATTCGGGGGGAGGGCAGTACTTC.

The chain uses TRBV2 and TRBJ2-4; 8 bases are shared with TRBD1. V lost 5 bases, J lost 3 bases, and 6 bases stayed unmatched. The CDR3 covers 15 residues. Germline CDR1 is SNHLY and CDR2 is FYNNEI. In DNA form, the CDR3 reads TGTGCCAGCAGTAGCGACAGGGGACTCAAAAACATTCAGTACTTC. Translating gives CASSSDRGLKNIQYF.

Note on this clone: The sample carries other DNA sequences with the same CDR3. This rearrangement joins TRBV7-9 to TRBJ2-7; TRBD2 aligns across 12 bases. CDR1 and CDR2 (germline): SEHNR, FQNEAQ (reference sequence). Germline trimming cut 4 bases from V and 2 bases from J; bases unmatched to any gene: 0. The CDR3 sequence is 14 residues long. The DNA for the CDR3 is TGTGCCAGCAGCTCTAGCGGGAGGGCCTACGAGCAGTACTTC. Its translation is CASSSSGRAYEQYF.

Here the CDR3 reads CASSQRMHNEQFF. In DNA form, the CDR3 reads TGTGCCAGCAGCCAGAGGATGCACAATGAGCAGTTCTTC. The chain recombines TRBV13 with TRBJ2-1; D is undetermined. The V gene's germline CDR1 is PRHDT and CDR2 FYEKMQ (reference sequence). V was pared by 5 bases and J by 5 bases, with 10 bases between. CDR3 length: 13 residues.

The rearrangement uses TRBV29-1 and TRBJ2-1, with D possibly matching TRBD1 (6 bases). V lost 6 bases to trimming and J lost 3 bases, with 12 bases between them. Germline CDR1 SQVTM, CDR2 ANQGSEA. The CDR3 loop spans 13 amino acids. In DNA form, the CDR3 reads TGCAGCGTCCGGAGACAGGACTACAATGAGCAGTTCTTC. Amino acid sequence: CSVRRQDYNEQFF.

This clone came up a few times. Other DNA sequences from this sample encode an identical CDR3 as well. The chain combines TRBV7-8 with TRBJ1-2, with D possibly TRBD1 on 5 matching bases. The V and J ends lost 1 base and 0 bases respectively, with 12 bases between them. The CDR3 contains 16 residues. The germline V gene encodes CDR1 SGHVS and CDR2 FQNEAQ. This CDR3 is CASSLVAGPTNYGYTF. In nucleotides, the CDR3 is TGTGCCAGCAGCTTAGTAGCGGGGCCAACTAACTATGGCTACACCTTC.

The gene calls are TRBV10-3 and TRBJ1-2; possibly TRBD1 for D (6 bases). V was clipped by 3 bases and J by 3 bases, with 11 bases between them. The CDR3 runs to 14 residues. Germline V gene sequence: CDR1 ENHRY, CDR2 SYGVKD. DNA of the CDR3: TGTGCCATCAGTGATCCCGACAGGTACTATGGCTACACCTTC. It is translated as CAISDPDRYYGYTF.

The chain has TRBV9 and TRBJ2-5, with no clear D. CDR1 is SGDLS and CDR2 is YYNGEE in the germline V gene. The CDR3 length is 15 residues. With 0 bases removed from V and 2 bases from J, the gap between germline ends came to 11 bases. The CDR3 protein is CASSVGSTEQETQYF. The DNA of the CDR3 is TGTGCCAGCAGCGTAGGGTCCACAGAGCAAGAGACCCAGTACTTC.